The sequence of this T cell receptor (beta chain) was determined in a study of vaccination effects on CD4 cells after COVID-19. Trimming took off 3 bases at V and 2 bases at J, with 13 bases between the two ends. The CDR3 is 15 amino acids. Looked up from germline, CDR1 is SEHNR and CDR2 is FQNEAQ (reference sequence). Details on this clone: Its matching antigen is unknown.

Before sequencing, viral peptide pools were used by the ViraFEST assay to expand antigen-specific CD4+ T cells. CD4+ T cells were isolated after about nine days of culture. This individual tested PCR-positive for SARS-CoV-2 infection between March and December 2020. Here immunoSEQ multiplex PCR was the method, and the copy in TCRdb shows in-frame clones only, minus some. The profile shows tens of thousands of clones, around 80% of them singletons. This rearrangement joins TRBV7-9 to TRBJ2-5; D possibly matches TRBD1 or TRBD2 (6 bases each). This receptor was taken from a human donor who had a prior SARS-CoV-2 infection. Sequenced material: CD4+ T cells from PBMCs cultured with HIV peptides, taken before COVID-19 vaccination. The subset: HIV-1 Nef peptide pool negative control/reference culture. CDR3 sequence (DNA): TGTGCCAGCAGCTTCTGGGGGGCGTCGCAAGAGACCCAGTACTTC. It specifies CASSFWGASQETQYF.